Shown below are 24 T cell receptor beta chains from a single sample sequenced in a study of molecular identifiers for immune sequencing clone quantification. TCRdb used MiXCR to reprocess the PCR reads, holding one entry per CDR3 protein. Here the sample spans about half a million distinct CDR3 sequences, around 23% being singletons. The specimen sequenced was naive CD8+ T cells from blood, with Jurkat cell RNA spiked in. The subset: FACS-sorted CD8+CD4-CCR7+CD45RA+ naive T cells. Receptors were obtained from a human donor in good health. Some libraries in this study had Jurkat cell RNA spiked in.

This clonotype was picked up many times. The V call is TRBV5-4, the J call TRBJ2-7, with D perhaps assigned TRBD1 or TRBD2 (5 bases each). Between the trimmed V and J ends, which lost 4 bases and 2 bases, there was a span of 10 bases. The CDR3 consists of 13 residues. Germline V lookup: CDR1 SGHNT, CDR2 YYREEE (reference sequence). This chain's CDR3 is CASSAGTAYEQYF. CDR3 DNA sequence: TGTGCCAGCAGCGCCGGGACCGCCTACGAGCAGTACTTC.

This clonotype occurred a few times. This sequence joins TRBV27 and TRBJ2-7, with TRBD2 matching 7 bases. Germline V gene lookup returns CDR1 MNHEY and CDR2 SMNVEV (reference sequence). The CDR3 runs to 15 residues. V shed 0 bases and J 1 base; nucleotides not matched to a gene: 3. The CDR3 bases are TGTGCCAGCAGTTTATCTAGCGGGCATTCCTACGAGCAGTACTTC. This gives the protein CASSLSSGHSYEQYF.

This clonotype was recorded a few times. This rearrangement joins TRBV4-3 to TRBJ2-2; D uncertain. V lost 3 bases and J 0 bases, leaving 5 bases between the germline ends. This CDR3 spans 14 amino acids. The germline V gene encodes CDR1 LGHNA and CDR2 YSLEER. DNA for the CDR3: TGCGCCAGCAGCCACGCCCCGAACACCGGGGAGCTGTTTTTT. This translates into CASSHAPNTGELFF.

The chain links TRBV30 to TRBJ1-6; D possibly corresponds to TRBD1 (5 bases). The germline gives CDR1 GTSNPN, CDR2 SVGIG (reference sequence). V lost 2 bases and J 8 bases, leaving 7 bases between the germline ends. The CDR3 extends over 12 amino acids. The CDR3 DNA reads TGTGCCTGGAGTCCGGGGGATTCACCCCTCCACTTT. It specifies CAWSPGDSPLHF.

The chain recombines TRBV20-1 with TRBJ2-7; the D gene is possibly TRBD1 (5 bases). Germline lookup yields CDR1 DFQATT and CDR2 SNEGSKA (reference sequence). Trimming took 2 bases from V and 0 from J, leaving 8 bases between them. The CDR3 covers 13 residues. CDR3 protein: CSARKTASYEQYF. CDR3 in DNA: TGCAGTGCTAGAAAGACAGCCTCCTACGAGCAGTACTTC.

The J gene is TRBJ2-3, the V gene TRBV12-3 or TRBV12-4; a possible D gene is TRBD2 (7 bases). This CDR3 has 15 amino acids. The V gene lost 4 bases and the J gene lost 0 bases, with 11 bases spanning the gap. This CDR3 is CASSYAGASTDTQYF. CDR3 coding DNA: TGTGCCAGCAGTTATGCGGGGGCTAGCACAGATACGCAGTATTTT.

As regards this clonotype: One junction end disagrees with the germline gene, perhaps due to a read error. The CDR3 DNA follows: TGCGCCAGCCGCCACAGGGGGCACGATCAGCCCCAGCATTTT. Protein product: CASRHRGHDQPQHF. This chain links TRBV4-1 with TRBJ1-5; 9 bases are a match to TRBD1. CDR1 is MGHRA and CDR2 is YSYEKL in the germline V gene. The CDR3 spans 14 residues.

This chain links TRBV7-2 with TRBJ2-7; the D gene is possibly TRBD1 (5 bases). This CDR3 region has 13 residues. V was clipped by 6 bases and J by 2 bases, with 11 bases between them. Germline CDR1 SGHTA, CDR2 FQGNSA. CDR3 coding DNA: TGTGCCAGCAGTAACAGGCAGCCCTACGAGCAGTACTTC. This codes for CASSNRQPYEQYF.

On this clonotype: The junction departs from germline at one end; a sequencing error may be responsible. The chain joins TRBV11-2 to TRBJ1-2, with a weak D call TRBD1 (6 bases). Germline CDR1 and CDR2: SGHAT and FQNNGV. The CDR3 sequence is 14 residues long. The CDR3 bases are TGTGCCAGCAGCTTAGTGGACAGCGTCTATGGCAACACCTTC. Its protein is CASSLVDSVYGNTF.

This clonotype was observed many times. This chain joins TRBV7-9 and TRBJ2-7; unclear D gene. V was pared by 0 bases and J by 4 bases, with 7 bases between. CDR3 size: 13 residues. Germline-derived CDR1 and CDR2 are SEHNR and FQNEAQ (reference sequence). For the CDR3, the DNA is TGTGCCAGCAGCTTAGCGAGCCGATACGAGCAGTACTTC. Amino acid sequence: CASSLASRYEQYF. Looking up the rest from reference TRBV7-9 and TRBJ2-7 gives the full variable domain: DTGVSQNPRHKITKRGQNVTFRCDPISEHNRLYWYRQTLGQGPEFLTYFQNEAQLEKSRLLSDRFSAERPKGSFSTLEIQRTEQGDSAMYLCASSLASRYEQYFGPGTRLTVT.

The CDR3 sequence: CASSLGFAGYGYTF. In DNA, the CDR3 is TGTGCCAGCAGTTTAGGTTTTGCGGGGTATGGCTACACCTTC. This chain uses TRBV12-3 or TRBV12-4 with TRBJ1-2; D is uncertain. This CDR3 has 14 residues. V lost 1 base and J lost 5, with 11 bases in between.

This rearrangement joins TRBV6-6 to TRBJ1-5; TRBD1 is a possible D gene (6 bases). V was pared by 2 bases and J by 4 bases, with 12 bases between. This CDR3 has 15 residues. The germline V gene encodes CDR1 MNHNY and CDR2 SVGAGI (reference sequence). The CDR3 bases are TGTGCCAGCAGTTACCGGGGGGGCCAGAATCAGCCCCAGCATTTT. It translates to CASSYRGGQNQPQHF.

This clonotype was seen a few times. This sequence joins TRBV19 and TRBJ2-3; 9 bases match TRBD2. The CDR3 covers 16 residues. V lost 1 base and J lost 4; bases outside the gene matches: 6. Looked up from germline, CDR1 is LNHDA and CDR2 is SQIVND (reference sequence). CDR3 coding DNA: TGTGCCAGTAGTATAGCGGTAGCGGGGGACCCAGATACGCAGTATTTT. As protein: CASSIAVAGDPDTQYF.

V is TRBV18 and J is TRBJ2-3, with D tentatively TRBD2 (5 bases). Looked up from germline, CDR1 is KGHSH and CDR2 is LQKENI. This CDR3 contains 16 residues. The V gene lost 0 bases and the J gene lost 0 bases, with 10 bases spanning the gap. CDR3 sequence (DNA): TGTGCCAGCTCACCACCATTTGGGGAGAGCACAGATACGCAGTATTTT. Translating it yields CASSPPFGESTDTQYF.

Of note for this clonotype: This may come from a read error, since a much larger clone is one base off. The chain has TRBV6-4 and TRBJ2-2, with D possibly called TRBD1 or TRBD2 (5 bases each). The CDR3 contains 14 residues. CDR1 MRHNA and CDR2 SNTAGT come from the germline V gene. The CDR3 coding sequence is TGTGCCAGCAGTCCGCCCGGGACCACCGGGGAGCTGTCTTTT. Its protein is CASSPPGTTGELSF.

This clonotype came up many times. J is TRBJ1-5 and V is TRBV27; 7 nucleotides agree with TRBD1. Germline lookup yields CDR1 MNHEY and CDR2 SMNVEV (reference sequence). V shed 2 bases, J shed 2 bases, and the junction held 3 bases outside the gene matches. CDR3 length: 15 amino acids. The CDR3 DNA sequence: TGTGCCAGCAGTTTAACAGGGGAGGGCAATCAGCCCCAGCATTTT. This encodes CASSLTGEGNQPQHF.

Regarding this clonotype: One end of the junction fails to match germline, which may point to a read error. This chain joins TRBV15 and TRBJ1-5; 7 bases fit TRBD1. CDR3 length equals 15 residues. Per the germline V gene, CDR1 is LNHNV and CDR2 is YYDKDF (reference sequence). The CDR3 loop reads CATSKGTVGKQPQHF. CDR3 DNA sequence: TGTGCCACCAGCAAAGGGACAGTGGGCAAACAGCCCCAGCATTTT.

This clonotype showed up just a few times. The V gene is TRBV30, the J gene TRBJ2-1, with 9 bases identical to TRBD1. V trimming: 4 bases; J trimming: 7 bases; junction bases outside the gene matches: 8. The germline CDR1 and CDR2 sequences are GTSNPN and SVGIG (reference sequence). CDR3 length equals 14 residues. In DNA, the CDR3 is TGTGCCTGGAATATACAGGGGGCGCGGAATGAGCAGTTCTTC. Translating gives CAWNIQGARNEQFF.

This clonotype has a handful of counts. Here the CDR3 reads CASSLSRPYEQYF. CDR3 DNA sequence: TGTGCCAGCAGTTTATCGAGGCCCTACGAGCAGTACTTC. J is TRBJ2-7 and V is TRBV27, with unresolved D. This CDR3 region has 13 residues. The V and J ends lost 0 bases and 2 bases respectively, with 5 bases between them. Germline lookup yields CDR1 MNHEY and CDR2 SMNVEV (reference sequence).

The rearrangement links TRBV19 to TRBJ2-7; the D gene could be TRBD1 or TRBD2 (5 bases each). Per germline, CDR1 LNHDA and CDR2 SQIVND (reference sequence). The length of the CDR3 is 13 residues. With 3 bases removed from V and 6 bases from J, the gap between germline ends came to 12 bases. The CDR3 here is CASSMMTGGEQYF. The CDR3 region has the DNA TGTGCCAGTAGTATGATGACTGGGGGCGAGCAGTACTTC.

The gene calls are TRBV20-1 and TRBJ2-2; D uncertain. Germline CDR1 and CDR2: DFQATT and SNEGSKA (reference sequence). This CDR3 has 11 amino acids. V gave up 0 bases and J gave up 6 bases, with 2 bases separating them. For the CDR3, the DNA is TGCAGTGCTAGAGAGGCCGGGGAGCTGTTTTTT. Translated, it gives CSAREAGELFF.

To note about this clonotype: A much more abundant neighbour one base away suggests this may be a read error. This chain links TRBV12-3 or TRBV12-4 with TRBJ1-4; the match to TRBD1 covers 9 bases. The CDR3 has 16 residues. In DNA, the CDR3 is TGTGCCGGCAGTTTAGGGTCGACAGGGGGTTATGAAAAACTGTTTTTT. It specifies CAGSLGSTGGYEKLFF.

In regard to this clonotype: Its ends do not fully match the called genes, so a read error is possible. The gene calls are TRBV23-1 and TRBJ2-3; TRBD2 matches 13 bases. Being an ORF, TRBV23-1 has a function that is uncertain. The CDR3 contains 24 residues. CDR3 sequence: CASSKSVDRARLAGGPGGTDTQYF. DNA for the CDR3: TGCGCCAGCAGTAAATCGGTGGACAGGGCCCGACTAGCGGGAGGTCCAGGAGGCACAGATACGCAGTATTTT.

This clonotype was detected only a few times. V and J are TRBV12-3 or TRBV12-4 and TRBJ2-5; 9 nucleotides agree with TRBD1. Unmatched junction bases numbered 11, after V lost 4 bases and J lost 5 bases. The CDR3 consists of 16 residues. This chain's CDR3 is CASSSRTGVSRETQYF. DNA of the CDR3: TGTGCCAGCAGTTCCCGGACAGGGGTTTCGAGGGAGACCCAGTACTTC.